Given below is one T cell receptor beta chain in context. Its target is not known. The data were taken from a study of post-analysis software for immune sequencing data. Study-wide findings and caveats: The study found significantly lower normalized Chao1 diversity in multiple sclerosis patients than in controls. Those samples that were prepared in the same batch co-clustered strongly by F measure. Included in a set of about 5 TRBV segments more frequent in patients than controls were TRBV5-6, TRBV5-1 and TRBV20-1.

Between the trimmed V and J ends, which lost 3 bases and 8 bases, there was a span of 8 bases. This CDR3 has 12 residues. Per the germline V gene, CDR1 is LGHDT and CDR2 is YNNKEL (reference sequence). TCR beta libraries were prepared from cDNA with unique molecular identifiers. The authors obtained roughly 0.5 million cDNA molecules from around 0.96 to 9.9 million T cells. TCRdb used MiXCR to reprocess the PCR reads, holding one entry per CDR3 protein. Of more than 450,000 distinct CDR3 sequences listed, about 40% are singletons. This chain joins TRBV3-1 and TRBJ2-4; no definite D call. This receptor was obtained from a girl aged 10-17 years with multiple sclerosis. Sequencing input: blood. The CDR3 DNA reads as TGTGCCAGCAGCCAGCTAAGTCACATTCAGTACTTC. Translating gives CASSQLSHIQYF.